This paragraph covers one T cell receptor (beta chain) sequence. RNA totalling roughly 0.5 to 1 ug underwent reverse transcription with random hexamers. immunoSEQ multiplex PCR amplified TCR beta CDR3 across 54 Vbeta, 13 Jbeta. Each CDR3 protein is one row after TCRdb ran MiXCR on the immunoSEQ multiplex PCR reads. The sample has tens of thousands of distinct CDR3 sequences, around 90% seen once. This specimen comes from a study of CD8 T cells in Susac syndrome. V was shortened by 9 bases and J by 0 bases, with 5 bases between the two germline ends. Per the germline V gene, CDR1 is MDHEN and CDR2 is SYDVKM. This CDR3 contains 11 residues.

Sequenced: CD8+ T cells from PBMCs. This receptor was taken from a human donor with multiple sclerosis. The chain couples TRBV28 to TRBJ1-1, with D uncertain. CDR3 bases: TGTGCCAGTACCCTGAACACTGAAGCTTTCTTT. Residues: CASTLNTEAFF.